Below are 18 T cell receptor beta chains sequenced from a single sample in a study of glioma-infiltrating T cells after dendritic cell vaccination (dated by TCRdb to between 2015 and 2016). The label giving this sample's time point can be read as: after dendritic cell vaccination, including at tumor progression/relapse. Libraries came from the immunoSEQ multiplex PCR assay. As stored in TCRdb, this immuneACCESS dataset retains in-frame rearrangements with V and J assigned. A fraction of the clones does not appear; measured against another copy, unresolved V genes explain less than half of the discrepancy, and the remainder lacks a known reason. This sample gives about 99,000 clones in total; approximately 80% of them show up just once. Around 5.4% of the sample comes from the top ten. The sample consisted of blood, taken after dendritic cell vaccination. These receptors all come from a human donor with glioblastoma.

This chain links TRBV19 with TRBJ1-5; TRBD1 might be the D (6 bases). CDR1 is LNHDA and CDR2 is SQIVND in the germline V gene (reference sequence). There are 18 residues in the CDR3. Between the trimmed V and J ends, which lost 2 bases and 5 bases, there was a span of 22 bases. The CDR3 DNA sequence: TGTGCCAGTAGTATACGGGCAGGGGCGATCCGGCCGGATCAGCCCCAGCATTTT. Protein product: CASSIRAGAIRPDQPQHF.

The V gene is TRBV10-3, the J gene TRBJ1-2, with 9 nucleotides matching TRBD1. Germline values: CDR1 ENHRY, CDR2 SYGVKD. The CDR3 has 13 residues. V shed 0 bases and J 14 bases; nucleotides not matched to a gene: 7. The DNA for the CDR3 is TGTGCCATCAGTGAGTCGGACAGGGGCCGTAGGACCTTC. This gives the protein CAISESDRGRRTF.

CDR3 coding DNA: TGTGCCTGGACCCAGAATCCAATCCCCCAAGAGACCCAGTACTTC. Residues: CAWTQNPIPQETQYF. This rearrangement joins TRBV30 to TRBJ2-5; D is undetermined. The germline V gene encodes CDR1 GTSNPN and CDR2 SVGIG (reference sequence). The length of the CDR3 is 15 residues. The germline V and J ends were trimmed by 4 bases and 1 base, with 16 bases remaining between them.

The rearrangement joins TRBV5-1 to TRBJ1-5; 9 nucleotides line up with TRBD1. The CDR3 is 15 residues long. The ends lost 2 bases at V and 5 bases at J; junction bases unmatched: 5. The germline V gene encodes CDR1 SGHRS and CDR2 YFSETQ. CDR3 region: CASSLQGAADQPQHF. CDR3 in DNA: TGCGCCAGCAGCTTACAGGGGGCGGCGGATCAGCCCCAGCATTTT.

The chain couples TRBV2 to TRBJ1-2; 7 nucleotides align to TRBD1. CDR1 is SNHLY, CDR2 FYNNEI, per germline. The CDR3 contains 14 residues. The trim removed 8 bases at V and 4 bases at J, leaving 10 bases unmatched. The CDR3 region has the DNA TGTGCCAGCGCGAGGAGGGACAGCATCTATGGCTACACCTTC. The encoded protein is CASARRDSIYGYTF.

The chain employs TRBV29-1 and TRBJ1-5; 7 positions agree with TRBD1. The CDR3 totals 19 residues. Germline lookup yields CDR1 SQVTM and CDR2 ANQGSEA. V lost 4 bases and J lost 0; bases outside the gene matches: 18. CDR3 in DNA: TGCAGCGTTGTATCACAGGGGAGGCGTATCCCCTATAGCAATCAGCCCCAGCATTTT. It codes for CSVVSQGRRIPYSNQPQHF.

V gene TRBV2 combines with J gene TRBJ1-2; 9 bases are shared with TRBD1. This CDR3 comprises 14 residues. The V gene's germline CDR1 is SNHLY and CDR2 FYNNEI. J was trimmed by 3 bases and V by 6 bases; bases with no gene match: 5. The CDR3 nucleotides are TGTGCCAGCAGGGGGACAGGGCCTTACTATGGCTACACCTTC. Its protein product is CASRGTGPYYGYTF. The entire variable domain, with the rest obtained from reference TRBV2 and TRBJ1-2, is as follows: EPEVTQTPSHQVTQMGQEVILRCVPISNHLYFYWYRQILGQKVEFLVSFYNNEISEKSEIFDDQFSVERPDGSNFTLKIRSTKLEDSAMYFCASRGTGPYYGYTFGSGTRLTVV.

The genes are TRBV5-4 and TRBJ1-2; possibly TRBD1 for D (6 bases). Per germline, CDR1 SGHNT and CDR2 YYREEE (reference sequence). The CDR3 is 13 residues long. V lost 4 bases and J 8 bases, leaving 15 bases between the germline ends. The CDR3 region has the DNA TGTGCCAGCAGCCCCGGAGGACAGTTAGGCTACACCTTC. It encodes CASSPGGQLGYTF.

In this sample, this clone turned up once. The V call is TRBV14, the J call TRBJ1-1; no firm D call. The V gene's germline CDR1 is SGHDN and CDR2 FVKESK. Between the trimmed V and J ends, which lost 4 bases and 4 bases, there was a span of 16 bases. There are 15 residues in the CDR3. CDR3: CASSPFGGLGTEAFF. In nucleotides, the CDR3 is TGTGCCAGCAGCCCCTTTGGAGGGTTGGGCACTGAAGCTTTCTTT.

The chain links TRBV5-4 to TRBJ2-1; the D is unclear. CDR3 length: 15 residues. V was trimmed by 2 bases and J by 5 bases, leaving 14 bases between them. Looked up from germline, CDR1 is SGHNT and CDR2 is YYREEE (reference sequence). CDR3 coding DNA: TGTGCCAGCAGCTTTTGGGTAGCTTCCGACAATGAGCAGTTCTTC. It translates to CASSFWVASDNEQFF.

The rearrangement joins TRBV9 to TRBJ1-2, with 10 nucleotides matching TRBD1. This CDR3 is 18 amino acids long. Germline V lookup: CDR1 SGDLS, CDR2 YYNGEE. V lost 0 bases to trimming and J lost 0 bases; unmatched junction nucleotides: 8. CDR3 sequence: CASSVDRTGGTTNYGYTF. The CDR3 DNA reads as TGTGCCAGCAGCGTAGACCGGACAGGGGGGACCACTAACTATGGCTACACCTTC.

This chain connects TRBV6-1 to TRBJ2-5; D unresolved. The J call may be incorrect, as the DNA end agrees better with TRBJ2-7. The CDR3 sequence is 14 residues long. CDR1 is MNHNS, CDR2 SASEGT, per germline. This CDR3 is CASSEVGLMYEQYF. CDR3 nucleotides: TGTGCCAGCAGTGAAGTTGGGCTGATGTACGAGCAGTACTTC.

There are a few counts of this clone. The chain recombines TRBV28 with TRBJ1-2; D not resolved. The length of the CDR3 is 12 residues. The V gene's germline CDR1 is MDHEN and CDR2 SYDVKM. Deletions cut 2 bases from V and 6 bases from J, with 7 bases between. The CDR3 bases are TGTGCCAGCAGTTTAGCCGGGGATGGCTACACCTTC. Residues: CASSLAGDGYTF.

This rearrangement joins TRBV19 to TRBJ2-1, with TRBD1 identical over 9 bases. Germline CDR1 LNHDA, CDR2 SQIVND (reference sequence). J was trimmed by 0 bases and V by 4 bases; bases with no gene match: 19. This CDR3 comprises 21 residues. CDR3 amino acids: CASSTPGVGTGPVISYNEQFF. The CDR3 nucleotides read TGTGCCAGTAGTACCCCCGGGGTAGGGACAGGGCCCGTGATCTCCTACAATGAGCAGTTCTTC.

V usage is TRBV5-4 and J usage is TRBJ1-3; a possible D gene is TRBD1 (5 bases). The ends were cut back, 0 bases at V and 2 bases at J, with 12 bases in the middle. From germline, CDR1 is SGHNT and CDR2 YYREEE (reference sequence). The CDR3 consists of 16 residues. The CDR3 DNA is TGTGCCAGCAGCTTGGCCGGGGGTATTACTGGAAACACCATATATTTT. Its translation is CASSLAGGITGNTIYF. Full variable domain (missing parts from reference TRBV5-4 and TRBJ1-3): ETGVTQSPTHLIKTRGQQVTLRCSSQSGHNTVSWYQQALGQGPQFIFQYYREEENGRGNFPPRFSGLQFPNYSSELNVNALELDDSALYLCASSLAGGITGNTIYFGEGSWLTVV.

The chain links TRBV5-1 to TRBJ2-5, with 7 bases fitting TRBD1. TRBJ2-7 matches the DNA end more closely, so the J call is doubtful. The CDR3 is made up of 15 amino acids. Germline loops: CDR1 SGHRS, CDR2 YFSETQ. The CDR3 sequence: CASSFRQGLSYEQYF. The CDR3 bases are TGCGCCAGCAGCTTCCGACAGGGATTATCCTACGAGCAGTACTTC.

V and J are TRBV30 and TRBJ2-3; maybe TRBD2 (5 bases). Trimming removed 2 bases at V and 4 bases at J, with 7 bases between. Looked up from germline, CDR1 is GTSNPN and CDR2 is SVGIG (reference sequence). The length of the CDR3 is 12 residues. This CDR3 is CAWSRGSDTQYF. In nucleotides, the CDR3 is TGTGCCTGGAGTCGCGGGTCAGATACGCAGTATTTT.

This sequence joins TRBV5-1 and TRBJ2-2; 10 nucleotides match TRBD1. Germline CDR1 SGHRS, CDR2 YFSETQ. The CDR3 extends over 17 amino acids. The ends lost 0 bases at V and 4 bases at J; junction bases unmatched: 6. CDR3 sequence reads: CASSLAKGTGVTGELFF. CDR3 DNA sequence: TGCGCCAGCAGCTTGGCAAAAGGGACAGGGGTCACCGGGGAGCTGTTTTTT.